This T cell receptor (beta chain) was recorded in a study of blood T cell repertoires in COVID-19 (dated by TCRdb to 2020 to 2021). The study in broad terms: Samples covering the acute and convalescent phases of COVID-19 were provided by collaborators in the United States, Italy and Spain. The material from the prospective study consisted of cDNA or gDNA derived from T cells, B-cell-depleted T cells, or PBMCs. The samples were drawn from the first 160 participants of the ongoing ImmuneRACE study and from 1,254 subjects provided by 6 global collaborators. The sample metadata nearly always contained a de-identified subject ID, COVID-19 status, age in years and sex. The repertoires were released in a freely available public database intended as a resource for research on the immune response to SARS-CoV-2. Deeply sampled blood TCRbeta repertoires from subjects exposed to, actively infected with, or recovered from COVID-19 were included in the dataset. Where available, HLA class I and class II types were obtained from metadata supplied by the sample provider rather than from assay-based typing. Points the paper makes about the study in general: The amount of clinical and demographic metadata varied by source and participant and was provided uncurated.

Each collaborating institution followed its own protocols to collect whole blood in K2EDTA tubes. Collaborator samples were shipped for TCRbeta analysis as frozen whole blood, isolated PBMCs, or DNA extracted from either sample type. Concerning this clone itself: It has no known antigen specificity. No much larger clone is present one base from it, and per-base qualities are unavailable.

TCRbeta CDR3 regions were amplified from genomic DNA using the immunoSEQ Assay, a bias-controlled multiplex PCR. As for how the authors treated the data: Nucleated cell counts per sample were estimated from amplification of reference gene primers within the assay. Sequence reads were collapsed and filtered to measure the absolute abundance of every unique TCRbeta CDR3 rearrangement. For each sample, productive Simpson clonality was calculated as the square root of Simpson's diversity index over productive rearrangements. TCRdb obtained this table from immuneACCESS and retained in-frame rearrangements with V and J assigned. These tables miss some clones; where compared with another copy, unresolved V genes account for less than half of the shortfall, and the remainder is unexplained. V, J and clone size are those of that table, while D and trimming were read from the DNA. The sample includes 200,000 to 250,000 clones, with roughly 80% observed a single time. Around a sixth of the sample is in the top ten clones.

CDR1 and CDR2 are read off the germline V gene as MNHEY and SVGAGI. Including the terminal cysteine and phenylalanine, the CDR3 comprises 12 residues. The only DNA kept is the CDR3, 36 bases in frame from the first base. Deletion took 5 bases off V and 3 bases off J, with a span of 7 bases between the germline ends. The TCR originated in a woman older than 75 with active or convalescent COVID-19. This receptor chain uses TRBV6-5 and TRBJ1-1, with no reliable assignment of the D segment. The sample comprised peripheral blood. The CDR3 in this case is CASSTVDTEAFF. The nucleotides read TGTGCCAGCAGTACGGTCGACACTGAAGCTTTCTTT.